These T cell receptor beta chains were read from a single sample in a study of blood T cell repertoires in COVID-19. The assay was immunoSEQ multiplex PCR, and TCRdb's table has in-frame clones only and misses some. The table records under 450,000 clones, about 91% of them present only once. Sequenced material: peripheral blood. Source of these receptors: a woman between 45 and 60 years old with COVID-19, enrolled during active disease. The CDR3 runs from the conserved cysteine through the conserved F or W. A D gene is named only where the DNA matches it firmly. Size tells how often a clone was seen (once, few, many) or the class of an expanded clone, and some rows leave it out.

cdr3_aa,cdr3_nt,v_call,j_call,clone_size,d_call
CASSLGARIHDEQFF,TGTGCCAGCAGCTTGGGTGCCCGTATACACGATGAGCAGTTCTTC,TRBV5-4,TRBJ2-1,-,-
CASSLQGALSTEAFF,TGTGCCAGCTCATTACAGGGGGCGCTAAGCACTGAAGCTTTCTTT,TRBV18,TRBJ1-1,-,TRBD1
CAISDRDYGYTF,TGTGCCATTTCCGACAGGGACTATGGCTACACCTTC,TRBV19,TRBJ1-2,-,TRBD1
CASSYTGGYTDTQYF,TGTGCCAGCAGTTATACGGGGGGATACACAGATACGCAGTATTTT,TRBV6-5,TRBJ2-3,-,TRBD2
CAWRPVYGSTDTQYF,TGTGCCTGGAGGCCAGTATACGGGAGCACAGATACGCAGTATTTT,TRBV30,TRBJ2-3,-,-
CASSGQVSSYNEQFF,TGTGCCAGCAGCGGACAAGTTAGCTCCTACAATGAGCAGTTCTTC,TRBV11-3,TRBJ2-1,-,-
CASSLGGPNSGNTIYF,TGCGCCAGCAGCTTGGGAGGGCCCAACTCTGGAAACACCATATATTTT,TRBV5-1,TRBJ1-3,-,-
CASSEVISGVAYF,TGTGCCAGCAGCGAAGTTATAAGCGGGGTGGCGTACTTC,TRBV2,TRBJ2-7,few,TRBD2
CASSERHARNEAFF,TGTGCCAGCAGTGAGAGACACGCCAGAAATGAAGCTTTCTTT,TRBV6-1,TRBJ1-1,-,-
CASTQGRGRGETQYF,TGTGCCAGCACCCAGGGGCGAGGGAGAGGGGAGACCCAGTACTTC,TRBV7-3,TRBJ2-5,-,-
CASSITGGILTSGANVLTF,TGTGCCAGTAGTATCACAGGGGGCATACTGACCTCTGGGGCCAACGTCCTGACTTTC,TRBV19,TRBJ2-6,-,TRBD1
CASSPGSRPLEAFF,TGTGCCAGCAGCCCCGGCAGCAGGCCTCTTGAAGCTTTCTTT,TRBV7-9,TRBJ1-1,once,-
CASSLARPRGTEAFF,TGTGCCAGCAGCTTAGCGCGCCCCAGGGGCACTGAAGCTTTCTTT,TRBV7-8,TRBJ1-1,-,-
CASSEFQGLTEAFF,TGTGCCAGCAGTGAATTTCAGGGACTCACTGAAGCTTTCTTT,TRBV25-1,TRBJ1-1,-,-
CASSLHTGTGGYEQYF,TGTGCCAGCAGCTTGCATACCGGGACAGGGGGCTACGAGCAGTACTTC,TRBV11-1,TRBJ2-7,-,TRBD1
CASSPDRESNYGYTF,TGTGCCAGCAGCCCAGACAGGGAGTCTAACTATGGCTACACCTTC,TRBV5-4,TRBJ1-2,-,TRBD1
CASSSGVFYGYTF,TGTGCCAGCAGTTCCGGGGTCTTCTATGGCTACACCTTC,TRBV28,TRBJ1-2,-,-
CASSLGPPGPYF,TGTGCCAGCAGTTTAGGGCCCCCTGGGCCGTACTTC,TRBV12-3/TRBV12-4,TRBJ2-7,-,-
CASSQSQGYGANVLTF,TGTGCCAGCAGCCAGTCACAGGGGTATGGGGCCAACGTCCTGACTTTC,TRBV14,TRBJ2-6,-,TRBD1
CASSQGTGTVNEKLFF,TGTGCCAGCAGCCAGGGGACCGGGACAGTTAATGAAAAACTGTTTTTT,TRBV4-2,TRBJ1-4,-,TRBD1
CASSSRSGSRPQHF,TGTGCCAGCAGTAGTAGGTCGGGAAGTCGGCCCCAGCATTTT,TRBV2,TRBJ1-5,-,-
CASSQSFEAFF,TGTGCCAGCAGCCAATCATTCGAAGCTTTCTTT,TRBV3-1/TRBV3-2,TRBJ1-1,-,-
CAWRQDRGLTGYTF,TGTGCCTGGAGGCAGGACAGGGGACTGACTGGCTACACCTTC,TRBV30,TRBJ1-2,-,TRBD1
CASSEARTNPAYF,TGTGCCAGCAGTGAAGCGAGGACAAATCCGGCGTACTTC,TRBV6-1,TRBJ2-7,-,-
CAWSGGPTGELFF,TGTGCCTGGTCGGGGGGGCCCACCGGGGAGCTGTTTTTT,TRBV30,TRBJ2-2,-,TRBD2
CASSLGQGAAEAFF,TGTGCCAGCAGCCTGGGACAGGGGGCCGCTGAAGCTTTCTTT,TRBV28,TRBJ1-1,-,TRBD1
CASSRAGGDTQYF,TGCGCCAGCAGCCGAGCGGGGGGAGATACGCAGTATTTT,TRBV4-1,TRBJ2-3,-,TRBD2
CSASPGQPNSPLHF,TGCAGTGCTAGTCCCGGACAGCCTAATTCACCCCTCCACTTT,TRBV20-1,TRBJ1-6,-,-
CASSQAGGVYGYTF,TGTGCCAGCAGCCAAGCAGGGGGCGTCTATGGCTACACCTTC,TRBV3-1/TRBV3-2,TRBJ1-2,-,TRBD1
CASSPWDRDTGELFF,TGTGCCAGCAGCCCGTGGGACAGGGACACCGGGGAGCTGTTTTTT,TRBV7-9,TRBJ2-2,-,TRBD1
CASGSPDTQYF,TGTGCCAGCGGCAGTCCAGATACGCAGTATTTT,TRBV6-5,TRBJ2-3,-,-
CASSGTGLNYGYTF,TGCGCCAGCAGTGGGACAGGGCTGAATTATGGCTACACCTTC,TRBV10-1,TRBJ1-2,-,TRBD1
CASTPDRAYGYTF,TGTGCCAGCACCCCGGACAGGGCCTATGGCTACACCTTC,TRBV6-6,TRBJ1-2,-,TRBD1
CASSFTSSTNEQFF,TGCGCCAGCAGCTTCACTAGCTCAACCAATGAGCAGTTCTTC,TRBV5-1,TRBJ2-1,once,-
CASSLEGVNTEAFF,TGCGCCAGCAGCTTGGAGGGGGTGAACACTGAAGCTTTCTTT,TRBV5-1,TRBJ1-1,few,-
CASSLVQGAGEAFF,TGTGCCAGCAGCTTGGTGCAGGGGGCAGGGGAAGCTTTCTTT,TRBV5-6,TRBJ1-1,-,TRBD1
CASTRGRSNSPLHF,TGTGCCAGCACACGGGGAAGGAGTAATTCACCCCTCCACTTT,TRBV6-5,TRBJ1-6,few,-